The present entry profiles one TCR beta chain with its context. Clones were sequenced by immunoSEQ multiplex PCR, and TCRdb holds only the in-frame ones, with some missing. The sample lists under 150,000 clones; around 80% were seen once. Second-dose recipients at about 4 or about 12 weeks were treated as one pooled group. The data stem from a study of T cell responses to AZD1222 COVID-19 vaccine. The V end was cut by 8 bases, the J end by 1 base, with 8 bases between. The length of the CDR3 is 12 residues. CDR1 WNHNN and CDR2 SYGVQD come from the germline V gene (reference sequence). This chain joins TRBV10-1 and TRBJ1-1, with no clear D. The sequence was obtained from an adult who received the AZD1222 COVID-19 vaccine. The material was peripheral blood, obtained 28 days after the second AZD1222 dose. The CDR3 loop reads CASGEGNTEAFF. Written as DNA, the CDR3 is TGCGCCAGCGGGGAAGGGAACACTGAAGCTTTCTTT.